This T cell receptor beta chain derives from a study of cytomegalovirus exposure and HLA in healthy donors. Notes on the study in general: Generally TCR sequences proved uncommon, though certain public TCRs appeared in numerous donors.

The V and J ends lost 2 bases and 11 bases, in that order; junction bases with no gene match: 12. From germline, CDR1 is LGHNA and CDR2 YSLEER. This CDR3 has 15 amino acids. Both 60 Vbeta primers and 13 Jbeta primers went into the PCR. Profiling relied on immunoSEQ multiplex PCR, and the TCRdb table lists in-frame clones only, not all of them. This sample yields 110,000 to 150,000 clones, of which less than 85% are seen a single time; 4.3% belongs to the top ten. Points on this clone: Its antigen is unknown.

Sequencing was performed on PBMCs. This chain uses TRBV4-3 with TRBJ2-3; 8 bases match TRBD1. The clonotype comes from a man aged 18 to 29 in good health and CMV-seropositive. The DNA for the CDR3 is TGCGCCAGCAGCCAAAGGGACAGGTCCCCATATGGGCAGTATTTT. Translating gives CASSQRDRSPYGQYF.